The entry that follows covers one T cell receptor (beta chain) sequence. Its matching antigen is unknown. Primed by a sample-barcoded 5' primer and a J-beta primer mix, a second PCR proceeded for about 6 to 12 cycles. TCRdb used MiXCR to reprocess the 5' RACE reads, holding one entry per CDR3 protein. The sample shows some 1.5 million distinct CDR3 sequences, roughly 27% of them seen only once. Healthy Caucasian individuals from Russia aged about 6 to 95 were enrolled as donors. Every sample had a minimum of 6 million PBMCs isolated. Looked up from germline, CDR1 is DFQATT and CDR2 is SNEGSKA (reference sequence). Trimming took 3 bases from V and 6 from J; bases not matched to a gene: 10. The CDR3 consists of 14 residues. This record belongs to a study of blood T cells in healthy people across ages. Study-level points and caveats: Across the age range, TCR beta diversity per million T cells fell in a roughly linear way. Any conclusive comparison of naive versus antigen-experienced cells was prevented by using unsorted PBMCs.

The sample taken for sequencing was blood. The J gene is TRBJ2-7, the V gene TRBV20-1; 8 bases are a match to TRBD1. This TCR was recovered from a woman in her 30s in good health. The CDR3 region has the DNA TGCAGTGCTAGGGTGATGGACAGGGTGCCCGAGCAGTACTTC. Translated, it gives CSARVMDRVPEQYF.